The 23 T cell receptor beta chains reported below all come from one sample, sequenced in a study of PD-L1 blockade in urothelial cancer. Libraries were prepared by immunoSEQ multiplex PCR; TCRdb keeps only in-frame clonotypes and omits some of them. The sample has tens of thousands of clones, 84% seen once; the top ten hold 15% to 18%. Time point reported: pretreatment peripheral blood. The specimen comprised PBMCs, sampled around atezolizumab (anti-PD-L1) treatment. These receptor sequences come from a man between 60 and 75 years old with urothelial cancer.

This clone was seen a single time. The chain links TRBV7-9 to TRBJ1-2; D gene unclear. Germline V gene lookup returns CDR1 SEHNR and CDR2 FQNEAQ (reference sequence). With 2 bases removed from V and 0 bases from J, the gap between germline ends came to 4 bases. CDR3 length: 13 residues. CDR3 protein: CASSLLSNYGYTF. CDR3 nucleotides: TGTGCCAGCAGCTTACTCTCTAACTATGGCTACACCTTC. Together with reference TRBV7-9 and TRBJ1-2, the CDR3 gives the full variable domain: DTGVSQNPRHKITKRGQNVTFRCDPISEHNRLYWYRQTLGQGPEFLTYFQNEAQLEKSRLLSDRFSAERPKGSFSTLEIQRTEQGDSAMYLCASSLLSNYGYTFGSGTRLTVV.

V usage is TRBV6-1 and J usage is TRBJ2-5; tentative D call: TRBD2 (6 bases). Germline CDR1 reads MNHNS; CDR2 reads SASEGT. Trimming removed 1 base from V and 3 bases from J, with 12 bases in between. The length of the CDR3 is 15 residues. This CDR3 reads CASSEEEWGEETQYF. CDR3 nucleotides: TGTGCCAGCAGTGAAGAAGAGTGGGGGGAAGAGACCCAGTACTTC.

CDR3 nucleotide sequence: TGTGCCAGCAGCCGCCTAGGGGGCGGGGATGAAAAACTGTTTTTT. It is translated as CASSRLGGGDEKLFF. V and J are TRBV6-5 and TRBJ1-4; TRBD1 aligns across 7 bases. Per germline, CDR1 MNHEY and CDR2 SVGAGI. The V segment lost 6 bases and the J segment 6 bases; nucleotides outside the gene matches: 10. The CDR3 is made up of 15 amino acids.

The chain has TRBV29-1 and TRBJ2-7; 8 nucleotides align to TRBD1. Germline CDR1 is SQVTM and CDR2 is ANQGSEA. There are 13 residues in the CDR3. V dropped 0 bases and J dropped 7; count of bases not matched to a gene: 5. This CDR3 is CSVEDGQGREQYF. CDR3 coding DNA: TGCAGCGTTGAAGACGGACAGGGACGAGAGCAGTACTTC.

V gene TRBV23-1 combines with J gene TRBJ1-3, with D tentatively TRBD1 (5 bases). TRBV23-1 is annotated as an ORF whose role is uncertain. The CDR3 totals 15 residues. Trimming took 8 bases from V and 2 from J, leaving 16 bases between them. CDR3 nucleotides: TGCGCCAGCCTCTGGGCAGGGAGGCCTGGAAACACCATATATTTT. Protein sequence: CASLWAGRPGNTIYF.

This clone has more than one count but fewer than ten. The chain employs TRBV5-1 and TRBJ2-5; D ambiguous. CDR1 and CDR2 (germline): SGHRS, YFSETQ. V was cut by 0 bases and J by 2 bases, with 5 bases left in between. This CDR3 has 13 amino acids. DNA of the CDR3: TGCGCCAGCAGCTTGGGAGTTCAAGAGACCCAGTACTTC. As protein: CASSLGVQETQYF.

The CDR3 spells CASSLVGQTQETQYF. In DNA form, the CDR3 reads TGTGCCAGCAGCTTAGTTGGGCAGACCCAAGAGACCCAGTACTTC. The chain carries TRBV11-2 and TRBJ2-5; D is undetermined. V dropped 1 base and J dropped 1 base, with 10 bases sitting between them. CDR1 is SGHAT, CDR2 FQNNGV, per germline. The CDR3 loop spans 15 amino acids.

The chain links TRBV7-2 to TRBJ2-5; 9 nucleotides match TRBD1. The CDR3 is 16 residues long. Germline CDR1 is SGHTA and CDR2 is FQGNSA. Trimming removed 3 bases from V and 4 bases from J; junction bases left unmatched: 9. CDR3: CASSFGTGTSGETQYF. The CDR3 DNA reads as TGTGCCAGCAGCTTTGGGACAGGGACCTCCGGAGAGACCCAGTACTTC.

CDR3 in DNA: TGTGCCAGCAGCCAAGATCTTCTGGAGACCCAGTACTTC. This sequence encodes CASSQDLLETQYF. The chain combines TRBV4-2 with TRBJ2-5, with D hard to call. The CDR3 runs 13 residues. Trimming removed 0 bases at V and 5 bases at J, with 7 bases between. CDR1 is LGHNA and CDR2 is YNFKEQ in the germline V gene.

V and J are TRBV5-1 and TRBJ1-1; 8 bases map to TRBD1. Germline assignment: CDR1 SGHRS and CDR2 YFSETQ. The trim removed 2 bases at V and 4 bases at J, leaving 4 bases unmatched. This CDR3 region has 14 residues. The CDR3 DNA reads as TGCGCCAGCAGCTTTCAGGGGGCCGGCACTGAAGCTTTCTTT. It specifies CASSFQGAGTEAFF.

This clone occurred once. This sequence joins TRBV18 and TRBJ1-1, with unresolved D. The V and J ends lost 3 bases and 1 base respectively, with 9 bases between them. Germline-derived CDR1 and CDR2 are KGHSH and LQKENI. This CDR3 is built from 14 residues. CDR3 protein: CASSPTRENTEAFF. The CDR3 region has the DNA TGTGCCAGCTCACCGACCCGGGAGAACACTGAAGCTTTCTTT.

CDR3 amino acids: CASSESTGSETQYF. In DNA form, the CDR3 reads TGCGCCAGCAGTGAGTCGACAGGTTCAGAGACCCAGTACTTC. V gene TRBV10-1 combines with J gene TRBJ2-5; D perhaps matches TRBD1 (6 bases). The CDR3 has 14 residues. CDR1 WNHNN and CDR2 SYGVQD come from the germline V gene (reference sequence). Trimming removed 0 bases from V and 4 bases from J, with 9 bases in between.

Comment on this clone: Compared with germline, one end of the junction differs, possibly owing to a read error. CDR3 residues: CASSFWQVFSNEQYF. The CDR3, as DNA: TGTGCCAGCAGCTTTTGGCAGGTCTTCTCCAACGAGCAGTACTTC. J is TRBJ2-7 and V is TRBV5-6; D gene uncertain. The CDR3 is 15 residues long. CDR1 is SGHDT and CDR2 is YYEEEE in the germline V gene.

The chain recombines TRBV10-3 with TRBJ2-3; 11 bases line up with TRBD2. The CDR3 length is 15 residues. Trimming removed 10 bases from V and 3 bases from J; junction bases left unmatched: 9. Per germline, CDR1 ENHRY and CDR2 SYGVKD. CDR3 loop: CATRLASGRTDTQYF. In nucleotides, the CDR3 is TGTGCCACCCGATTGGCTAGCGGGAGGACAGATACGCAGTATTTT.

The chain carries TRBV7-8 and TRBJ1-5, with TRBD1 matching 8 bases. J was trimmed by 6 bases and V by 4 bases; bases with no gene match: 17. The CDR3 runs 18 residues. The germline V gene encodes CDR1 SGHVS and CDR2 FQNEAQ. The CDR3 loop is CASSWDLGQGGVGQPQHF. CDR3 coding DNA: TGTGCCAGCAGCTGGGACCTTGGACAGGGAGGAGTCGGTCAGCCCCAGCATTTT.

This clone was seen just once. J is TRBJ2-3 and V is TRBV18, with 7 bases fitting TRBD1. The germline V gene encodes CDR1 KGHSH and CDR2 LQKENI. After removal of 3 bases from V and 3 bases from J, the junction contained 6 bases not matched to a gene. The CDR3 is made up of 15 amino acids. CDR3 protein: CASSPPGQKTDTQYF. CDR3 sequence (DNA): TGTGCCAGCTCACCCCCGGGACAGAAAACAGATACGCAGTATTTT.

This chain joins TRBV5-1 and TRBJ2-7; TRBD1 matches 7 bases. V was pared by 5 bases and J by 4 bases, with 9 bases of the junction left unmatched. The CDR3 has 14 amino acids. Germline V gene data show CDR1 as SGHRS and CDR2 as YFSETQ. CDR3 DNA sequence: TGCGCCAGCAGGACGGGACAGCAGTCGTACGAGCAGTACTTC. It codes for CASRTGQQSYEQYF. Supplemented by reference TRBV5-1 and TRBJ2-7, the full variable domain reads KAGVTQTPRYLIKTRGQQVTLSCSPISGHRSVSWYQQTPGQGLQFLFEYFSETQRNKGNFPGRFSGRQFSNSRSEMNVSTLELGDSALYLCASRTGQQSYEQYFGPGTRLTVT.

The chain links TRBV19 to TRBJ1-5; 9 nucleotides align to TRBD1. From germline, CDR1 is LNHDA and CDR2 SQIVND (reference sequence). The CDR3 is 16 residues long. The J segment lost 6 bases and the V segment lost 6 bases, leaving 12 bases of the junction unmatched. CDR3 coding DNA: TGTGCCAGTAGCGACCCGGGACAGGGAGTAGGTCAGCCCCAGCATTTT. It yields the protein CASSDPGQGVGQPQHF.

The V gene is TRBV2, the J gene TRBJ1-2; D is perhaps TRBD1 (5 bases). This CDR3 contains 14 residues. Germline V gene data show CDR1 as SNHLY and CDR2 as FYNNEI. V was shortened by 7 bases and J by 7 bases, with 19 bases between the two germline ends. The CDR3 DNA follows: TGTGCCAGCACCCCTACTCTCAGGGAGGGTGGCTACACCTTC. Protein: CASTPTLREGGYTF.

The CDR3 here is CASSIWGSGRGNEQFF. DNA of the CDR3: TGTGCCAGTAGTATTTGGGGCAGCGGGAGGGGTAATGAGCAGTTCTTC. J is TRBJ2-1 and V is TRBV19; TRBD2 aligns across 10 bases. This CDR3 region has 16 residues. CDR1 is LNHDA, CDR2 SQIVND, per germline (reference sequence). J lost 7 bases, V lost 3 bases, and 9 bases had no gene match.

The chain employs TRBV5-1 and TRBJ1-1, with no clear D. This CDR3 spans 13 amino acids. The germline gives CDR1 SGHRS, CDR2 YFSETQ. V lost 4 bases and J lost 1, with 8 bases in between. The CDR3 loop reads CASSTTPNTEAFF. DNA for the CDR3: TGCGCCAGCAGCACGACACCGAACACTGAAGCTTTCTTT. The complete variable domain, with remaining parts taken from reference TRBV5-1 and TRBJ1-1, reads KAGVTQTPRYLIKTRGQQVTLSCSPISGHRSVSWYQQTPGQGLQFLFEYFSETQRNKGNFPGRFSGRQFSNSRSEMNVSTLELGDSALYLCASSTTPNTEAFFGQGTRLTVV.

The chain recombines TRBV7-2 with TRBJ2-7; 7 bases fit TRBD1. The CDR3 is made up of 14 amino acids. V lost 5 bases and J lost 2; bases outside the gene matches: 6. CDR1 SGHTA and CDR2 FQGNSA come from the germline V gene. The CDR3 protein is CASSKGTVTYEQYF. For the CDR3, the DNA is TGTGCCAGCAGCAAAGGGACAGTCACCTACGAGCAGTACTTC.

The chain uses TRBV28 and TRBJ2-5, with D possibly being TRBD1 (5 bases). In germline, CDR1 is MDHEN, CDR2 SYDVKM. The CDR3 is 14 residues long. Trimming took 3 bases from V and 5 from J, leaving 13 bases between them. The CDR3, as DNA: TGTGCCAGCAGTTTGGGGCAGGGCCGCGAGACCCAGTACTTC. Translated, it gives CASSLGQGRETQYF.